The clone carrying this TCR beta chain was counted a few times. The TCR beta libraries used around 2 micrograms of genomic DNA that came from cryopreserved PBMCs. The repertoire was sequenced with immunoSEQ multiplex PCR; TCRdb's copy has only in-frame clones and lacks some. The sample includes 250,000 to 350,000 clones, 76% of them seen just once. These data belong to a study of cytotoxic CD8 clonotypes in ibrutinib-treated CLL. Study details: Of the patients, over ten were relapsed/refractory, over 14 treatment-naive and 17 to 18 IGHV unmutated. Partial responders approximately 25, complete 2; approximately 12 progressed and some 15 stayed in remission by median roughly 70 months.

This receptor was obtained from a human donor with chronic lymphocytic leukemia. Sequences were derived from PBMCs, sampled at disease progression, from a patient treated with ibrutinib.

The CDR3 spells CASSYGDTEAFF. The CDR3 nucleotides are TGTGCCAGCAGTTATGGGGACACTGAAGCTTTCTTT. The chain links TRBV6-5 to TRBJ1-1; D unresolved. Germline lookup yields CDR1 MNHEY and CDR2 SVGAGI. The CDR3 loop spans 12 amino acids. Trimming took 3 bases from V and 3 from J, leaving 5 bases between them.